What follows are 25 T cell receptor beta chains derived from one specimen sequenced in a study of T cells in Graves' hyperthyroidism and ophthalmopathy. RNA transcripts yielded amplified TCR beta CDR3 regions. The HTBI primer set drove a first-round RT-PCR of the TCR CDR3. TCRdb re-derived calls from the multiplex PCR reads in MiXCR, one entry per CDR3 protein. The data show a few hundred thousand distinct CDR3 sequences, 15% to 20% seen once. Sequenced sample: blood. The receptors stem from a woman between 40 and 55 years old with Graves' ophthalmopathy.

This chain uses TRBV3-1 with TRBJ2-3; maybe TRBD2 (6 bases). V was trimmed by 2 bases and J by 8 bases, leaving 17 bases between them. This CDR3 is built from 15 residues. Germline lookup yields CDR1 LGHDT and CDR2 YNNKEL (reference sequence). CDR3: CASSQLDPPGVTQYF. The CDR3 coding sequence is TGTGCCAGCAGCCAACTAGACCCCCCGGGAGTTACGCAGTATTTT.

This clonotype was seen many times. The CDR3 DNA sequence: TGCAGTGCTAGAGATGGGGACAGGGGAACCGATACGCAGTATTTT. This translates into CSARDGDRGTDTQYF. This chain links TRBV20-1 with TRBJ2-3; TRBD1 aligns across 10 bases. In germline, CDR1 is DFQATT, CDR2 SNEGSKA (reference sequence). Trimming at V came to 0 bases and at J to 6 bases, leaving 6 bases not matched to a gene. The CDR3 consists of 15 residues.

In its sample, this clonotype was seen many times. The chain is built from TRBV5-1 and TRBJ1-4; D not resolved. Between the trimmed V and J ends, which lost 1 base and 4 bases, there was a span of 8 bases. The CDR3 is made up of 14 amino acids. Germline-derived CDR1 and CDR2 are SGHRS and YFSETQ. The CDR3 DNA reads TGCGCCAGCAGCTTGACGGCCGATAATGAAAAACTGTTTTTT. Protein sequence: CASSLTADNEKLFF.

The sample holds many counts of this clonotype. V is TRBV2 and J is TRBJ1-4; possible D gene TRBD1, 5 bases. The CDR3 contains 16 residues. Germline V CDR1 and CDR2: SNHLY, FYNNEI. V shed 7 bases and J shed 8 bases, with 23 bases lying between them. In nucleotides, the CDR3 is TGTGCCAGCACCTTGGGGGGACCCTCCGTAGTGGAAAAACTGTTTTTT. This encodes CASTLGGPSVVEKLFF.

This clonotype was detected only a few times. The chain combines TRBV6-1 with TRBJ1-4; D is unresolved. Deletions cut 8 bases from V and 4 bases from J, with 11 bases between. The CDR3 length is 13 residues. CDR1 and CDR2 from the germline V gene are MNHNS and SASEGT. CDR3 in DNA: TGTGCCAGCGAAGAAGTCGTTAATGAAAAACTGTTTTTT. Amino acids: CASEEVVNEKLFF.

The sample holds many counts of this clonotype. This chain uses TRBV6-1 with TRBJ1-3; TRBD1 agrees at 8 bases. This CDR3 has 15 amino acids. The junction had 7 bases not matched to a gene; V was cut back by 5 bases and J by 4 bases. Germline values: CDR1 MNHNS, CDR2 SASEGT. CDR3 protein: CASSLDRGAGNTIYF. CDR3 nucleotide sequence: TGTGCCAGCAGTCTAGACAGGGGAGCCGGAAACACCATATATTTT.

In regard to this clonotype: Just one base apart from a much larger clone, this may be a read error. The chain joins TRBV2 to TRBJ2-2; D uncertain. CDR1 SNHLY and CDR2 FYNNEI come from the germline V gene. The CDR3 is made up of 12 amino acids. The V and J ends lost 8 bases and 2 bases respectively, with 6 bases between them. The CDR3 DNA reads TGTGCCAGCGATGGCAACACCGGGGAGCTGTTTTTT. This gives the protein CASDGNTGELFF.

This clonotype was detected many times. The chain combines TRBV11-2 with TRBJ2-2, with 8 bases aligning to TRBD2. Germline lookup yields CDR1 SGHAT and CDR2 FQNNGV. The CDR3 extends over 17 amino acids. The V gene end was trimmed by 4 bases and the J gene end by 5 bases; junction bases not matched to a gene: 12. CDR3 in amino acids: CASSSREAGVGTGELFF. The CDR3 DNA follows: TGTGCCAGCAGCTCGAGAGAAGCGGGGGTCGGAACCGGGGAGCTGTTTTTT.

This clonotype was found many times. The chain has TRBV7-3 and TRBJ2-1; 8 bases map to TRBD2. The CDR3 extends over 15 amino acids. CDR1 and CDR2 (germline): SGHTA, FQGTGA. V dropped 0 bases and J dropped 4; count of bases not matched to a gene: 2. CDR3 protein: CASSLTGGVYNEQFF. CDR3 DNA: TGTGCCAGCAGCTTAACCGGGGGGGTATACAATGAGCAGTTCTTC.

This clonotype showed up many times. The rearrangement uses TRBV11-1 and TRBJ2-5, with D possibly matching TRBD1 (5 bases). There are 13 residues in the CDR3. Germline V lookup: CDR1 SGHAT, CDR2 FQDESV (reference sequence). Trimming shortened V by 5 bases and J by 5 bases, and 12 bases separated the two germline ends. CDR3 sequence reads: CASSRNRLETQYF. The DNA for the CDR3 is TGTGCCAGCAGCCGAAACAGGCTCGAGACCCAGTACTTC.

With regard to this clonotype: A much more abundant neighbour one base away suggests this may be a read error. This chain connects TRBV15 to TRBJ2-1; no definite D call. V was cut by 1 base and J by 6 bases, with 4 bases left in between. The germline V gene has CDR1 LNHNV and CDR2 YYDKDF (reference sequence). The CDR3 spans 12 residues. CDR3 bases: TGTGCCACCAGCAGAGGCAGCAATGAGCAGTTCTTC. Protein product: CATSRGSNEQFF.

V is TRBV28 and J is TRBJ2-7; D may be TRBD1 or TRBD2 (6 bases each). Trimming cost V 5 bases and J 5 bases, with 22 bases left between them. The CDR3 loop spans 16 amino acids. The V gene's germline CDR1 is MDHEN and CDR2 SYDVKM. This chain's CDR3 is CASSPGGVGGVNEQYF. Written as DNA, the CDR3 is TGTGCCAGCAGTCCCGGGGGCGTGGGGGGTGTCAACGAGCAGTACTTC.

This clonotype has at least ten counts. The chain has TRBV20-1 and TRBJ1-1; D gene unclear. V dropped 2 bases and J dropped 1 base, with 8 bases sitting between them. Germline values: CDR1 DFQATT, CDR2 SNEGSKA (reference sequence). CDR3 length: 13 residues. The CDR3 region has the DNA TGCAGTGCTAGACAGCATTGGAACACTGAAGCTTTCTTT. Residues: CSARQHWNTEAFF.

A few counts support this clonotype. The rearrangement uses TRBV30 and TRBJ2-7; TRBD1 agrees at 7 bases. Germline V gene lookup returns CDR1 GTSNPN and CDR2 SVGIG (reference sequence). The CDR3 spans 18 residues. The V gene end was trimmed by 1 base and the J gene end by 2 bases; junction bases not matched to a gene: 17. The CDR3 here is CAWSGQGSRGKDPYEQYF. In DNA, the CDR3 is TGTGCCTGGAGTGGACAGGGTTCAAGGGGTAAAGACCCCTACGAGCAGTACTTC.

This clonotype was picked up many times. The chain combines TRBV5-1 with TRBJ2-1; D perhaps matches TRBD2 (7 bases). Trimming pared 6 bases from V and 5 bases from J, leaving 18 bases between. Germline V gives CDR1 SGHRS, CDR2 YFSETQ. This CDR3 region has 15 residues. The DNA for the CDR3 is TGCGCCAGCATCCTAGGGGGGGCTCAGGACAATGAGCAGTTCTTC. Its protein product is CASILGGAQDNEQFF.

There are a few counts of this clonotype. A read error may produce the germline difference seen at one junction end. The rearrangement uses TRBV5-1 and TRBJ1-1; 7 nucleotides align to TRBD1. This CDR3 spans 16 amino acids. Germline CDR1 is SGHRS and CDR2 is YFSETQ. CDR3 protein: CAGSLAGGLGNTEAFF. The CDR3 nucleotides read TGCGCCGGCAGCTTGGCAGGGGGATTGGGGAACACTGAAGCTTTCTTT. The entire variable domain, with the rest obtained from reference TRBV5-1 and TRBJ1-1, is as follows: KAGVTQTPRYLIKTRGQQVTLSCSPISGHRSVSWYQQTPGQGLQFLFEYFSETQRNKGNFPGRFSGRQFSNSRSEMNVSTLELGDSALYLCAGSLAGGLGNTEAFFGQGTRLTVV.

The table lists this clonotype with a few counts. The chain recombines TRBV12-3 or TRBV12-4 with TRBJ2-2; D unclear. Deletions cut 6 bases from V and 1 base from J, with 12 bases between. The CDR3 is 15 amino acids. The CDR3 nucleotides are TGTGCCAGCAGGCGTAGCCCGCGGAACACCGGGGAGCTGTTTTTT. Amino acids: CASRRSPRNTGELFF.

The table lists this clonotype with many counts. The rearrangement joins TRBV30 to TRBJ2-6, with D unclear. The V gene lost 1 base and the J gene lost 0 bases, with 10 bases spanning the gap. The CDR3 length is 16 residues. Germline V gives CDR1 GTSNPN, CDR2 SVGIG (reference sequence). The CDR3: CAWSEGFDSGANVLTF. The CDR3 nucleotides read TGTGCCTGGAGTGAGGGTTTTGACTCTGGGGCCAACGTCCTGACTTTC.

In this sample, this clonotype turned up a few times. The V and J genes are TRBV18 and TRBJ2-2; a weak D match, TRBD1 (6 bases). The germline V gene has CDR1 KGHSH and CDR2 LQKENI. The CDR3 has 15 residues. Trimming took off 1 base at V and 5 bases at J, with 11 bases between the two ends. CDR3 DNA sequence: TGTGCCAGCTCACCACGTCTTCAGGGGACCGGGGAGCTGTTTTTT. It specifies CASSPRLQGTGELFF.

V usage is TRBV20-1 and J usage is TRBJ2-1, with TRBD2 matching 10 bases. This CDR3 spans 14 amino acids. Germline CDR1 is DFQATT and CDR2 is SNEGSKA (reference sequence). V trimming: 5 bases; J trimming: 6 bases; junction bases outside the gene matches: 7. The CDR3 nucleotides are TGCAGTGCTCCGGAGCTAGCGGGAGTCAATGAGCAGTTCTTC. Translation gives CSAPELAGVNEQFF.

This clonotype was counted only a few times. The chain carries TRBV4-1 and TRBJ2-2; D is unresolved. Trimming took 7 bases from V and 1 from J, leaving 10 bases between them. From germline, CDR1 is MGHRA and CDR2 YSYEKL. This CDR3 is built from 14 residues. For the CDR3, the DNA is TGCGCCAGCACCCGGGCCGGGAACACCGGGGAGCTGTTTTTT. It translates to CASTRAGNTGELFF.

This clonotype has a count of ten or more. This sequence joins TRBV10-3 and TRBJ1-1; weak D call: TRBD1 (5 bases). The CDR3 is 13 residues long. CDR1 and CDR2 from the germline V gene are ENHRY and SYGVKD. V lost 3 bases and J 6 bases, leaving 11 bases between the germline ends. The CDR3 DNA sequence: TGTGCCATCAGTGATTGGGGCGGAGCTGAAGCTTTCTTT. Translation gives CAISDWGGAEAFF.

This clonotype occurred many times. The chain employs TRBV5-1 and TRBJ2-1; TRBD2 matches 13 bases. The CDR3 is 14 amino acids. Losses at the gene ends were 5 bases for V and 6 bases for J; bases not matched to a gene: 2. Germline V gives CDR1 SGHRS, CDR2 YFSETQ. The CDR3 bases are TGCGCCAGCAGACTAGCGGGAGGGCCCAATGAGCAGTTCTTC. This translates into CASRLAGGPNEQFF.

This clonotype was seen at least ten times. The chain couples TRBV28 to TRBJ2-5; maybe TRBD1 (6 bases). V dropped 4 bases and J dropped 5 bases, with 23 bases sitting between them. This CDR3 is built from 17 residues. Germline-derived CDR1 and CDR2 are MDHEN and SYDVKM. CDR3 region: CASSSTSGRGSGETQYF. The CDR3 region has the DNA TGTGCCAGCAGTTCCACCTCGGGCAGGGGATCGGGGGAGACCCAGTACTTC.

This chain joins TRBV7-9 and TRBJ1-1, with D uncertain. Trimming took off 2 bases at V and 11 bases at J, with 9 bases between the two ends. CDR1 and CDR2 (germline): SEHNR, FQNEAQ (reference sequence). The CDR3 is 11 amino acids. The DNA for the CDR3 is TGTGCCAGCAGCTTATTGATGGGGGCTTTCTTT. Translated, it gives CASSLLMGAFF.